Listed here is a single T cell receptor beta chain. Some clones are missing from TCRdb's copy, which holds only in-frame ones; the method was immunoSEQ multiplex PCR. This sample has about 45,000 clones, with about 90% found just once. Time point given: peripheral blood 6 weeks after treatment start. This sample stems from a study of PD-L1 blockade in urothelial cancer. CDR3 length: 20 residues. V gave up 2 bases and J gave up 1 base; unmatched junction bases: 11. Germline V gives CDR1 LNHNV, CDR2 YYDKDF (reference sequence). The rearrangement uses TRBV15 and TRBJ2-1, with TRBD2 identical over 13 bases. Here the sequenced sample was PBMCs, taken around atezolizumab (anti-PD-L1) treatment. This TCR derives from a man in his sixties or seventies with urothelial cancer. Here the CDR3 reads CATSRYRLAGGPRSYNEQFF. Here the CDR3 DNA reads TGTGCCACCAGCAGATATCGACTAGCGGGAGGCCCTCGGTCCTACAATGAGCAGTTCTTC.